The 10 T cell receptor beta chains below come from one sample, sequenced in a study of blood T cell repertoires in COVID-19. Data came from immunoSEQ multiplex PCR; TCRdb stores just in-frame clones and leaves some out. The sample contains about 58,000 clones, 85% to 95% of which appear only once. Sequenced: peripheral blood. These TCRs come from a man between 45 and 60 years old with active COVID-19.

This clone was observed a single time. The V call is TRBV28, the J call TRBJ1-4; no definite D call. V was clipped by 0 bases and J by 15 bases, with 17 bases between them. From germline, CDR1 is MDHEN and CDR2 SYDVKM. CDR3 length: 14 residues. The CDR3 reads CASSLWREGFGVFF. The DNA for the CDR3 is TGTGCCAGCAGTTTATGGAGGGAAGGGTTTGGGGTGTTTTTT.

This chain joins TRBV4-1 and TRBJ1-1, with D perhaps matching TRBD1 (6 bases). Germline V CDR1 and CDR2: MGHRA, YSYEKL. The CDR3 is made up of 14 amino acids. V lost 3 bases, J lost 0 bases, and 8 bases lay in between. Here the CDR3 DNA reads TGCGCCAGCAGCCAGGGACAACTGAACACTGAAGCTTTCTTT. As protein: CASSQGQLNTEAFF.

The V gene is TRBV4-1, the J gene TRBJ2-5, with D possibly being TRBD1 (5 bases). Trimming shortened V by 10 bases and J by 0 bases, and 9 bases separated the two germline ends. Germline loops: CDR1 MGHRA, CDR2 YSYEKL. The CDR3 runs to 12 residues. The CDR3 DNA reads as TGCGCCAACGGACACAACCAAGAGACCCAGTACTTC. Encoded protein: CANGHNQETQYF.

V is TRBV6-5 and J is TRBJ1-1, with TRBD1 identical over 8 bases. The CDR3 spans 15 residues. The V and J ends lost 0 bases and 4 bases, in that order; junction bases with no gene match: 4. In germline, CDR1 is MNHEY, CDR2 SVGAGI. The CDR3 DNA is TGTGCCAGCAGTTACTCTGACAGGGGAGGCACTGAAGCTTTCTTT. It specifies CASSYSDRGGTEAFF.

The genes are TRBV5-8 and TRBJ2-4; 9 nucleotides align to TRBD1. V shed 0 bases, J shed 5 bases, and the junction held 0 bases outside the gene matches. This CDR3 is 14 amino acids long. CDR1 and CDR2 from the germline V gene are SGHTS and YDEGEE. CDR3 loop: CASSLGTGENIQYF. Written as DNA, the CDR3 is TGTGCCAGCAGCTTGGGGACAGGGGAAAACATTCAGTACTTC. The full variable domain, with the rest looked up from reference TRBV5-8 and TRBJ2-4, is EAGVTQSPTHLIKTRGQQATLRCSPISGHTSVYWYQQALGLGLQFLLWYDEGEERNRGNFPPRFSGRQFPNYSSELNVNALELEDSALYLCASSLGTGENIQYFGAGTRLSVL.

This sequence joins TRBV29-1 and TRBJ2-5, with TRBD1 matching over 12 bases. The CDR3 is 19 residues long. In germline, CDR1 is SQVTM, CDR2 ANQGSEA. J gave up 0 bases and V 4 bases, and 15 bases lay outside the gene matches. This CDR3 is CSVAGGTGGPSGYQETQYF. CDR3 nucleotides: TGCAGCGTTGCCGGCGGGACAGGGGGCCCTAGCGGGTACCAAGAGACCCAGTACTTC.

The V call is TRBV6-5, the J call TRBJ2-3, with a weak D call TRBD2 (5 bases). This CDR3 spans 13 amino acids. Germline V gene sequence: CDR1 MNHEY, CDR2 SVGAGI. The V and J ends lost 7 bases and 5 bases respectively, with 13 bases between them. This CDR3 is CASTRDNGDTQYF. The CDR3 DNA is TGTGCCAGCACACGGGATAATGGAGATACGCAGTATTTT.

This chain links TRBV6-2 or TRBV6-3 with TRBJ2-5; maybe TRBD2 (5 bases). Trimming left V 5 bases short and J 5 bases short, with 18 bases between. The germline V gene has CDR1 MNHEY and CDR2 SVGEGT. This CDR3 is 15 amino acids long. The CDR3 nucleotides read TGTGCCAGCAGTCCCCCAGTGAGGGTGGGGGAGACCCAGTACTTC. Translating it yields CASSPPVRVGETQYF.

V and J are TRBV18 and TRBJ2-7, with 9 positions matching TRBD1. J gave up 2 bases and V 4 bases, and 9 bases lay outside the gene matches. The CDR3 is 16 amino acids. Germline values: CDR1 KGHSH, CDR2 LQKENI. The CDR3 bases are TGTGCCAGCTCACTAGAACAGGGACAGGGAGCCTACGAGCAGTACTTC. Protein sequence: CASSLEQGQGAYEQYF.

The chain combines TRBV5-1 with TRBJ1-1; 8 positions agree with TRBD1. The V gene end was trimmed by 4 bases and the J gene end by 4 bases; junction bases not matched to a gene: 6. Germline CDR1 SGHRS, CDR2 YFSETQ. The CDR3 is 14 amino acids. CDR3 in DNA: TGCGCCAGCAGCCAAGGACAGGGTACCACTGAAGCTTTCTTT. It codes for CASSQGQGTTEAFF. The full variable domain, rest sourced from reference TRBV5-1 and TRBJ1-1, is KAGVTQTPRYLIKTRGQQVTLSCSPISGHRSVSWYQQTPGQGLQFLFEYFSETQRNKGNFPGRFSGRQFSNSRSEMNVSTLELGDSALYLCASSQGQGTTEAFFGQGTRLTVV.